The clone carrying this T cell receptor (beta chain) was recorded a few times. Its antigen is unknown. A much larger clone is a single base away; this may be a read error. The template for TCR beta VDJ and CDR3 sequence profiling was genomic DNA. MiXCR was run by TCRdb on the reads, yielding one entry per CDR3 protein. The data hold roughly 170,000 distinct CDR3 sequences, with about 50% observed a single time. The sample comes from a study of CD8+CD57+ T cells in acquired aplastic anemia. On the study more broadly: Mean DNA quantity obtained from sorted CD4+ and CD8+ cells was about 3.2 ug.

Germline CDR1 and CDR2: SGHRS and YFSETQ. CDR3 size: 13 residues. By flow cytometry, patients selected for sequencing had shown an expansion of CD8+CD57+ cells. At the time of blood sampling, patients had not yet received any therapy. Whole-study results and caveats: Shared by patients and controls, 25 to 30 CD8+ CDR3s were abundant in patients.

This receptor was obtained from a human donor with aplastic anemia. J is TRBJ1-5 and V is TRBV5-1, with TRBD1 as a possible D gene (5 bases). Material for sequencing was sorted CD4+, CD8+, or CD8+CD57+ T cells (not recorded which) from PBMCs. CDR3 bases: TGCGCCAGCAGCGAGGGGCCGGGTCAGCTCCAGCATTTT. Protein product: CASSEGPGQLQHF.